This T cell receptor (beta chain) stems from a study of identical twins. Findings of the study overall: Within cord blood, abundant beta clonotypes carried fewer insertions, but memory repertoires showed no such trend.

This clonotype was counted ten times or more. Its antigen remains unidentified. The V end lost 3 bases, the J end lost 0 bases, and 6 bases lay between the germline ends. The germline V gene has CDR1 SGHTA and CDR2 FQGTGA. The CDR3 spans 14 residues. TCRdb reprocessed the 5' RACE reads via MiXCR and lists one record per CDR3 protein. The repertoire holds a few hundred thousand distinct CDR3 sequences, with 5.5% to 7.5% as singletons. These sequences were also reported in another study, on T cells expressing NK-cell markers. From that paper: In several donors, these clonotypes also led the CD3+CD56-NKG2C+ fraction.

Sequencing used CD8+ T cells sorted from blood. V usage is TRBV7-3 and J usage is TRBJ1-3; D remains unclear. The sequence came from a woman under 30 in good health. In DNA form, the CDR3 reads TGTGCCAGCAGCTTTCTCTGCTCTGGAAACACCATATATTTT. Protein: CASSFLCSGNTIYF.